The 22 T cell receptor beta chains given below trace back to one sample, sequenced in a study of regulatory T cells in long-lasting Graves disease. Relying on iRepertoire HTBI primers and Arm-PCR of CDR3 regions, the team built TCR beta libraries. TCRdb re-analysed the multiplex PCR reads in MiXCR, keeping a single row per CDR3 protein. The data contain approximately 390,000 distinct CDR3 sequences, about a sixth of them singletons. Time point of the sample: newly diagnosed GD, antithyroid drugs for less than 3 months. Extracted RNA from PBMCs served as the source of the TCR library. The data also belong to a second study, concerning T cells in Graves' hyperthyroidism and ophthalmopathy.

The sample consisted of peripheral blood mononuclear cells (PBMCs), taken at new diagnosis, from a patient treated with antithyroid drugs. These receptors originate from a woman between 18 and 29 years old with Graves disease.

The genes are TRBV19 and TRBJ2-6; the match to TRBD1 covers 7 bases. The CDR3 extends over 16 amino acids. Losses at the gene ends were 6 bases for V and 0 bases for J; bases not matched to a gene: 5. CDR1 is LNHDA and CDR2 is SQIVND in the germline V gene (reference sequence). Here the CDR3 reads CASRGTAISGANVLTF. In DNA form, the CDR3 reads TGTGCCAGTAGGGGGACAGCGATCTCTGGGGCCAACGTCCTGACTTTC.

The CDR3 loop is CASSIGTGWTEAFF. The CDR3 coding sequence is TGTGCCAGTAGTATTGGGACAGGGTGGACTGAAGCTTTCTTT. V gene TRBV19 combines with J gene TRBJ1-1; the match to TRBD1 covers 9 bases. The trim removed 3 bases at V and 5 bases at J, leaving 4 bases unmatched. CDR1 is LNHDA, CDR2 SQIVND, per germline (reference sequence). This CDR3 contains 14 residues. Together with reference TRBV19 and TRBJ1-1, the CDR3 gives the full variable domain: DGGITQSPKYLFRKEGQNVTLSCEQNLNHDAMYWYRQDPGQGLRLIYYSQIVNDFQKGDIAEGYSVSREKKESFPLTVTSAQKNPTAFYLCASSIGTGWTEAFFGQGTRLTVV.

Details on this clonotype: Just one base apart from a much larger clone, this may be a read error. The V call is TRBV6-1, the J call TRBJ2-7; D may be TRBD1 (6 bases). Between the trimmed V and J ends, which lost 9 bases and 7 bases, there was a span of 25 bases. Per the germline V gene, CDR1 is MNHNS and CDR2 is SASEGT. CDR3 length equals 15 residues. CDR3 residues: CARLSGTPPYNEQYF. The CDR3 nucleotides are TGTGCCAGGCTATCCGGGACACCACCCTACAATGAGCAGTACTTC.

The J gene is TRBJ1-2, the V gene TRBV5-1, with a weak D call TRBD1 (6 bases). Germline CDR1 SGHRS, CDR2 YFSETQ. The ends were cut back, 3 bases at V and 4 bases at J, with 13 bases in the middle. The CDR3 runs 14 residues. CDR3 protein: CASSSDTGTYGYTF. The CDR3 DNA reads as TGCGCCAGCAGCTCAGACACAGGGACCTATGGCTACACCTTC.

This clonotype has a count of ten or more. The genes are TRBV30 and TRBJ1-2; D is perhaps TRBD1 (5 bases). V lost 1 base to trimming and J lost 0 bases, with 12 bases between them. Germline CDR1 reads GTSNPN; CDR2 reads SVGIG (reference sequence). This CDR3 is 15 amino acids long. This chain's CDR3 is CAWSGTRLANYGYTF. In DNA form, the CDR3 reads TGTGCCTGGAGTGGGACAAGGCTGGCTAACTATGGCTACACCTTC.

This clonotype was seen repeatedly, ten times or more. V is TRBV19 and J is TRBJ2-3, with D perhaps assigned TRBD1 or TRBD2 (5 bases each). The V end lost 6 bases, the J end lost 0 bases, and 13 bases lay between the germline ends. The CDR3 extends over 15 amino acids. Germline CDR1 and CDR2: LNHDA and SQIVND (reference sequence). CDR3 protein: CASRPRGSSTDTQYF. In nucleotides, the CDR3 is TGTGCCAGTAGACCTCGGGGCTCTAGCACAGATACGCAGTATTTT.

V is TRBV6-1 and J is TRBJ2-7, with no clear D. Germline-derived CDR1 and CDR2 are MNHNS and SASEGT. V dropped 5 bases and J dropped 4 bases, with 18 bases sitting between them. The CDR3 contains 15 residues. CDR3 sequence reads: CASSLERLNPYEQYF. The CDR3 nucleotides are TGTGCCAGCAGTCTCGAGCGTCTTAACCCTTACGAGCAGTACTTC.

This clonotype was observed many times. The V gene is TRBV30, the J gene TRBJ1-1, with D hard to call. This CDR3 has 13 amino acids. With 6 bases removed from V and 0 bases from J, the gap between germline ends came to 11 bases. Germline assignment: CDR1 GTSNPN and CDR2 SVGIG (reference sequence). DNA for the CDR3: TGTGCCTGCTGGCGGGTGCTGAACACTGAAGCTTTCTTT. It codes for CACWRVLNTEAFF.

This clonotype was observed at least ten times. The chain uses TRBV29-1 and TRBJ2-7; TRBD1 matches at 10 bases. This CDR3 contains 14 residues. Germline V gives CDR1 SQVTM, CDR2 ANQGSEA. The V gene end was trimmed by 6 bases and the J gene end by 3 bases; junction bases not matched to a gene: 8. The CDR3 loop is CSVGGWTGGYEQYF. In nucleotides, the CDR3 is TGCAGCGTCGGTGGGTGGACAGGGGGCTACGAGCAGTACTTC.

This clonotype came up many times. The chain carries TRBV7-3 and TRBJ2-3; D remains unclear. V shed 1 base and J shed 3 bases, with 17 bases lying between them. The CDR3 consists of 17 residues. Germline loops: CDR1 SGHTA, CDR2 FQGTGA. DNA of the CDR3: TGTGCCAGCAGCTTAAACCCCTCTGCGGCCGATACAGATACGCAGTATTTT. The encoded protein is CASSLNPSAADTDTQYF.

This clonotype was seen a handful of times. The chain is built from TRBV19 and TRBJ1-2; a weak D match, TRBD1 (5 bases). Germline lookup yields CDR1 LNHDA and CDR2 SQIVND (reference sequence). CDR3 length: 15 residues. Between the trimmed V and J ends, which lost 7 bases and 4 bases, there was a span of 19 bases. The CDR3 region is CASNPREGPGYGYTF. The DNA for the CDR3 is TGTGCCAGTAACCCCCGGGAGGGGCCCGGCTATGGCTACACCTTC.

This clonotype was seen repeatedly, ten times or more. V is TRBV13 and J is TRBJ2-7; no definite D call. V was clipped by 6 bases and J by 2 bases, with 8 bases between them. The CDR3 loop spans 12 amino acids. Per the germline V gene, CDR1 is PRHDT and CDR2 is FYEKMQ (reference sequence). The CDR3 bases are TGTGCCAGCAGGGCGGAGACCTACGAGCAGTACTTC. Protein sequence: CASRAETYEQYF. Combining the CDR3 with reference TRBV13 and TRBJ2-7 gives the whole variable domain AAGVIQSPRHLIKEKRETATLKCYPIPRHDTVYWYQQGPGQDPQFLISFYEKMQSDKGSIPDRFSAQQFSDYHSELNMSSLELGDSALYFCASRAETYEQYFGPGTRLTVT.

V usage is TRBV11-2 and J usage is TRBJ2-2, with 11 bases that match TRBD1. Per the germline V gene, CDR1 is SGHAT and CDR2 is FQNNGV. CDR3 length: 16 residues. V lost 1 base and J lost 6; bases outside the gene matches: 4. CDR3 nucleotide sequence: TGTGCCAGCAGCTTAGTGGGGACAGGGGGGGCCGGGGAGCTGTTTTTT. This sequence encodes CASSLVGTGGAGELFF.

V gene TRBV3-1 combines with J gene TRBJ2-4; a weak D match, TRBD2 (5 bases). The CDR3 loop spans 15 amino acids. Trimming removed 7 bases at V and 0 bases at J, with 13 bases between. CDR1 LGHDT and CDR2 YNNKEL come from the germline V gene (reference sequence). CDR3 sequence (DNA): TGTGCCAGCAAAGGCGGAGGAGGAGCCAAAAACATTCAGTACTTC. The encoded protein is CASKGGGGAKNIQYF.

Notes on this clonotype: The CDR3 end shows no conserved phenylalanine or tryptophan, and so a read error is likely. The CDR3 sequence: CASSLLGTSGVDTQYS. The CDR3 region has the DNA TGTGCCAGCAGTCTCCTGGGGACTAGCGGGGTAGATACACAGTATTCT. The rearrangement links TRBV11-2 to TRBJ2-3; 13 positions match TRBD2. Germline loops: CDR1 SGHAT, CDR2 FQNNGV. This CDR3 spans 16 amino acids.

This clonotype was counted many times. The J gene is TRBJ2-7, the V gene TRBV3-1; D is uncertain. CDR3 length equals 13 residues. The V gene lost 1 base and the J gene lost 11 bases, with 15 bases spanning the gap. Germline V gene lookup returns CDR1 LGHDT and CDR2 YNNKEL (reference sequence). CDR3 sequence: CASSQGADGAEYF. In DNA form, the CDR3 reads TGTGCCAGCAGCCAAGGGGCGGATGGTGCGGAGTACTTC.

The J gene is TRBJ1-5, the V gene TRBV28; D is uncertain. Germline CDR1 reads MDHEN; CDR2 reads SYDVKM. V lost 7 bases to trimming and J lost 2 bases, with 12 bases between them. The CDR3 length is 14 residues. CDR3 nucleotide sequence: TGTGCCAGCACCCCTCTATCGGGCAATCAGCCCCAGCATTTT. Translating gives CASTPLSGNQPQHF.

The chain links TRBV20-1 to TRBJ1-1, with unresolved D. This CDR3 is built from 13 residues. The ends were cut back, 0 bases at V and 2 bases at J, with 7 bases in the middle. CDR1 is DFQATT, CDR2 SNEGSKA, per germline (reference sequence). CDR3 sequence reads: CSARDLFNTEAFF. As DNA, the CDR3 is TGCAGTGCTAGAGATCTCTTCAACACTGAAGCTTTCTTT.

This clonotype was recorded many times. The V call is TRBV19, the J call TRBJ2-2, with D hard to call. Germline CDR1 LNHDA, CDR2 SQIVND (reference sequence). V lost 1 base to trimming and J lost 6 bases, with 12 bases between them. The CDR3 runs to 15 residues. The CDR3 sequence: CASSIALNGAGELFF. In DNA form, the CDR3 reads TGTGCCAGTAGTATAGCGCTCAATGGCGCCGGGGAGCTGTTTTTT.

The CDR3 DNA reads as TGCGCCAGCTACGGGATGAGCTCCTACGAGCAGTACTTC. Encoded protein: CASYGMSSYEQYF. The chain couples TRBV10-2 to TRBJ2-7, with a weak D call TRBD2 (5 bases). Germline V gene lookup returns CDR1 WSHSY and CDR2 SAAADI. The CDR3 spans 13 residues. V shed 8 bases and J shed 0 bases, with 11 bases lying between them.

Ten or more counts support this clonotype. This chain uses TRBV5-1 with TRBJ2-5, with D perhaps TRBD2 (5 bases). Trimming took off 1 base at V and 3 bases at J, with 10 bases between the two ends. The CDR3 is 14 residues long. CDR1 is SGHRS, CDR2 YFSETQ, per germline. The CDR3: CASSLRGREETQYF. The CDR3 region has the DNA TGCGCCAGCAGCTTGCGAGGGCGCGAAGAGACCCAGTACTTC.

The gene calls are TRBV6-1 and TRBJ1-6, with D possibly being TRBD1 (6 bases). The CDR3 loop spans 14 amino acids. CDR1 and CDR2 from the germline V gene are MNHNS and SASEGT. V was shortened by 7 bases and J by 7 bases, with 14 bases between the two germline ends. In nucleotides, the CDR3 is TGTGCCAGCACTCCCTTCAGGGGAAATTCACCCCTCCACTTT. Protein sequence: CASTPFRGNSPLHF.